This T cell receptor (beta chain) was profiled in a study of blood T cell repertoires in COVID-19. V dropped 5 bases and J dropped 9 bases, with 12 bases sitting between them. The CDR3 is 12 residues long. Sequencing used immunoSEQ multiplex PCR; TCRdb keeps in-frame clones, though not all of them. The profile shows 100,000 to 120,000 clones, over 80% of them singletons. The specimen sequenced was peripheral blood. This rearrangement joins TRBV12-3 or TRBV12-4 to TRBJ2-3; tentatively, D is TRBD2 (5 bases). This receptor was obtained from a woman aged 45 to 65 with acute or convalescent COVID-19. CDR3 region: CASSPTPGTQYF. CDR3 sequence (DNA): TGTGCCAGCAGTCCGACCCCGGGAACGCAGTATTTT.